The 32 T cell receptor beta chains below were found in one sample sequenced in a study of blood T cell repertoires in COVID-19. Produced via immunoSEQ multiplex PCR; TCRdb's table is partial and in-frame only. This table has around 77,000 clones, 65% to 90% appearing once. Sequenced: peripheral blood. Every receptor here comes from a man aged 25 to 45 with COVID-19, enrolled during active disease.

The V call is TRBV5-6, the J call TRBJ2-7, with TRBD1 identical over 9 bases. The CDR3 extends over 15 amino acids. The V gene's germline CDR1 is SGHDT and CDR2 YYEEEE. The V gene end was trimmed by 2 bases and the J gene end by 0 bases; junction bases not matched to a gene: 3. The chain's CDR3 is CASSFGTGFSYEQYF. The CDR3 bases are TGTGCCAGCAGCTTTGGGACAGGGTTCTCCTACGAGCAGTACTTC.

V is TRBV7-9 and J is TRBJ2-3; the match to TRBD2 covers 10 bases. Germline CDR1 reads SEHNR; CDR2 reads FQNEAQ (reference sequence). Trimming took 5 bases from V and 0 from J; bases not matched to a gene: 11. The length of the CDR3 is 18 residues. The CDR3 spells CASSGRGLAGVSTDTQYF. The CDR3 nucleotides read TGTGCCAGCAGCGGAAGGGGGCTAGCGGGGGTAAGCACAGATACGCAGTATTTT.

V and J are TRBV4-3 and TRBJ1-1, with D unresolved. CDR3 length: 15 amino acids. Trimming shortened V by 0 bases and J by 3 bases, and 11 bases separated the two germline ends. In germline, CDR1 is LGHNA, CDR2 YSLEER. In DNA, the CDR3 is TGCGCCAGCAGCCAAGATGTGAGTACTGACACTGAAGCTTTCTTT. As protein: CASSQDVSTDTEAFF.

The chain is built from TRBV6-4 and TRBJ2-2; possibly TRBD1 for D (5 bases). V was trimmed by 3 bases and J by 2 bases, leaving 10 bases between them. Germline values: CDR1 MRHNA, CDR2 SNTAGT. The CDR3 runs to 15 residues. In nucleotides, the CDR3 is TGTGCCAGCAGTGAAAGGCAGGGCAACACCGGGGAGCTGTTTTTT. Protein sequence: CASSERQGNTGELFF.

DNA of the CDR3: TGTGCCAGCAGTTTAGGGGCCCCGAACACTGAAGCTTTCTTT. This gives the protein CASSLGAPNTEAFF. The gene calls are TRBV27 and TRBJ1-1, with a weak D call TRBD1 (5 bases). CDR1 and CDR2 from the germline V gene are MNHEY and SMNVEV (reference sequence). V gave up 2 bases and J gave up 1 base, with 8 bases separating them. CDR3 length equals 14 residues.

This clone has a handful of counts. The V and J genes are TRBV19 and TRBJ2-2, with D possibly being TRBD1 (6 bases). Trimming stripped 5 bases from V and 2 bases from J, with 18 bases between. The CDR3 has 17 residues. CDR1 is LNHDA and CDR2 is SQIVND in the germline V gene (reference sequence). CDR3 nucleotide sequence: TGTGCCAGTAGTCCAGTGGGGGCCCCCTTTAACACCGGGGAGCTGTTTTTT. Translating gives CASSPVGAPFNTGELFF. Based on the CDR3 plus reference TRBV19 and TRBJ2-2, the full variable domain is DGGITQSPKYLFRKEGQNVTLSCEQNLNHDAMYWYRQDPGQGLRLIYYSQIVNDFQKGDIAEGYSVSREKKESFPLTVTSAQKNPTAFYLCASSPVGAPFNTGELFFGEGSRLTVL.

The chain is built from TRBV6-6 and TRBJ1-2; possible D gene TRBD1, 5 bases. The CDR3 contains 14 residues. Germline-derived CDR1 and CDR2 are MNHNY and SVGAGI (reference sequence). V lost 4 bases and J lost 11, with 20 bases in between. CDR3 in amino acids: CASSSSRGLVSYTF. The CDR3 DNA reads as TGTGCCAGCAGTTCGTCGCGGGGGTTGGTTTCATACACCTTC.

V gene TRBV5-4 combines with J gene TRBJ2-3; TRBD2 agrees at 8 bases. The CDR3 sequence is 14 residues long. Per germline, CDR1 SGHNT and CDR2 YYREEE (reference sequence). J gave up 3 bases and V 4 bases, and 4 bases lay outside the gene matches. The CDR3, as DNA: TGTGCCAGCAGCGACGGACTAGCTACAGATACGCAGTATTTT. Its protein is CASSDGLATDTQYF.

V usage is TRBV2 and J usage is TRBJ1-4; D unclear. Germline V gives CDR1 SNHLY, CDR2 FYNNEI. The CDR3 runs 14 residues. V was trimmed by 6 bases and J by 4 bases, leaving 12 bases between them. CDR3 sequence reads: CASRETDVNEKLFF. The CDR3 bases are TGTGCCAGCAGGGAGACTGACGTTAATGAAAAACTGTTTTTT.

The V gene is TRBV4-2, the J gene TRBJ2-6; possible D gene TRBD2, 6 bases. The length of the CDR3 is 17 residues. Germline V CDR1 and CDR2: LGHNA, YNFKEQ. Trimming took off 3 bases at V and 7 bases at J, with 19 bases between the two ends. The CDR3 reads CASSQAVDREEANVLTF. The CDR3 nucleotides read TGTGCCAGCAGCCAGGCTGTAGATAGGGAGGAAGCCAACGTCCTGACTTTC.

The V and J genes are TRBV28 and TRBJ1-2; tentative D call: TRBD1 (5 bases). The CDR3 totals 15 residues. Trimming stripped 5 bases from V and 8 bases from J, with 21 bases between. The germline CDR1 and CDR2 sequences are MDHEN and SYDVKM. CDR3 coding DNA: TGTGCCAGCAGTCCACAATTACAGGTTCTCGGAGGCTACACCTTC. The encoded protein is CASSPQLQVLGGYTF.

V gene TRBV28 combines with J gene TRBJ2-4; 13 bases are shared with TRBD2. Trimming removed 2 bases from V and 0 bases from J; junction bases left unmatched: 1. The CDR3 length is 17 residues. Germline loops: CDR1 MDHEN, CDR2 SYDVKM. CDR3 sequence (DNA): TGTGCCAGCAGTTTAGGGACTAGCGGGATAGCCAAAAACATTCAGTACTTC. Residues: CASSLGTSGIAKNIQYF.

The CDR3 sequence: CASSTRLPAGMNEQFF. Written as DNA, the CDR3 is TGTGCCAGTAGTACCCGACTTCCAGCGGGGATGAATGAGCAGTTCTTC. This chain connects TRBV19 to TRBJ2-1, with TRBD2 identical over 7 bases. The junction had 13 bases not matched to a gene; V was cut back by 4 bases and J by 7 bases. Per the germline V gene, CDR1 is LNHDA and CDR2 is SQIVND (reference sequence). CDR3 length equals 16 residues.

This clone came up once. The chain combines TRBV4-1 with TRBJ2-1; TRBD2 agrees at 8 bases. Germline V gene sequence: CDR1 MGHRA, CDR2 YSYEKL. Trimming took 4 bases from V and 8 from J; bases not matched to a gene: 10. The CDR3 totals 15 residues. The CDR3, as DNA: TGCGCCAGCAGCCCCCCCCCGGGAGGGTTACATGAGCAGTTCTTC. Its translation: CASSPPPGGLHEQFF.

In DNA, the CDR3 is TGTGCCAGCAGTTTATGGCATGGGACAGGGATTTTCGACTATGGCTACACCTTC. It codes for CASSLWHGTGIFDYGYTF. The chain recombines TRBV27 with TRBJ1-2, with 9 bases that match TRBD1. CDR1 and CDR2 from the germline V gene are MNHEY and SMNVEV (reference sequence). This CDR3 spans 18 amino acids. The J segment lost 3 bases and the V segment lost 1 base, leaving 12 bases of the junction unmatched.

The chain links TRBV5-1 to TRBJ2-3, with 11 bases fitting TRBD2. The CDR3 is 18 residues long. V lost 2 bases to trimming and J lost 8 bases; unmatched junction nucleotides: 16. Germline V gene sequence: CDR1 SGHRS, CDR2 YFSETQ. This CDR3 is CASSLNPNRLAGLGTQYF. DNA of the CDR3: TGCGCCAGCAGCTTAAACCCCAACAGACTAGCGGGATTAGGTACGCAGTATTTT.

As DNA, the CDR3 is TGTGCCAGCAGCGAGGGACAGGGTGGTTCTGGGGACTATGGCTACACCTTC. Translation: CASSEGQGGSGDYGYTF. The chain recombines TRBV9 with TRBJ1-2; 9 nucleotides line up with TRBD1. The germline CDR1 and CDR2 sequences are SGDLS and YYNGEE. There are 17 residues in the CDR3. The V segment lost 3 bases and the J segment 3 bases; nucleotides outside the gene matches: 12.

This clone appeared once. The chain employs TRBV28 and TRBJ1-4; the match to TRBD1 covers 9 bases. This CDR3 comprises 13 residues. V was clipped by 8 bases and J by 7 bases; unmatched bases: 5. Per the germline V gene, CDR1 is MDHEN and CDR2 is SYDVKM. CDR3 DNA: TGTGCCAGCGAACGACAGGGGGTTGAAAAACTGTTTTTT. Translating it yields CASERQGVEKLFF.

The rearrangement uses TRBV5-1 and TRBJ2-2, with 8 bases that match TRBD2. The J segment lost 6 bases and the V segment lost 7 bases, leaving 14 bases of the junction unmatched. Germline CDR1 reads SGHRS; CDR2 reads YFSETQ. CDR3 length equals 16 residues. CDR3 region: CASRGPSGSIAGELFF. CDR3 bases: TGCGCCAGCCGCGGCCCTAGCGGGTCGATCGCCGGGGAGCTGTTTTTT.

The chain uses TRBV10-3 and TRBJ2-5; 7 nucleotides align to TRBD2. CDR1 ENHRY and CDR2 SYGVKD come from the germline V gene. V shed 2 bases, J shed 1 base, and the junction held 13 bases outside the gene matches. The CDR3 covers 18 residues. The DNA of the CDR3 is TGTGCCATCAGTGAGCGAAGACGGCGGGAGAACGGCCAAGAGACCCAGTACTTC. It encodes CAISERRRRENGQETQYF.

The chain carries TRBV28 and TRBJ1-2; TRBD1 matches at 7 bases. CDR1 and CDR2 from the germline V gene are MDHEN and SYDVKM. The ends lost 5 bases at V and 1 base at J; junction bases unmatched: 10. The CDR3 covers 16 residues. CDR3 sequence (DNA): TGTGCCAGCAGTGCCCTCGACAGGGCCCTTAACTATGGCTACACCTTC. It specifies CASSALDRALNYGYTF.

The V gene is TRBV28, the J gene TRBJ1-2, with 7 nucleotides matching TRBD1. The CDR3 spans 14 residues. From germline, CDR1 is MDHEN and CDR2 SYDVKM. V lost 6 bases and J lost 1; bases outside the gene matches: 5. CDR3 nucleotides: TGTGCCAGCAGACCGGGACAGCTTAACTATGGCTACACCTTC. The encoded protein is CASRPGQLNYGYTF.

The CDR3 coding sequence is TGCGCCAGCAACCCTATCGGGAGACCTCGGGGCACCGGGGAGCTGTTTTTT. Amino acid sequence: CASNPIGRPRGTGELFF. The chain is built from TRBV10-1 and TRBJ2-2; weak D call: TRBD2 (6 bases). The length of the CDR3 is 17 residues. Trimming removed 7 bases at V and 4 bases at J, with 22 bases between. CDR1 and CDR2 (germline): WNHNN, SYGVQD (reference sequence).

The CDR3 here is CASSPLRQNQPQHF. DNA for the CDR3: TGTGCCAGCAGTCCCCTAAGACAAAATCAGCCCCAGCATTTT. The chain links TRBV2 to TRBJ1-5; D gene unclear. Trimming cost V 5 bases and J 4 bases, with 12 bases left between them. CDR1 and CDR2 (germline): SNHLY, FYNNEI. This CDR3 comprises 14 residues.

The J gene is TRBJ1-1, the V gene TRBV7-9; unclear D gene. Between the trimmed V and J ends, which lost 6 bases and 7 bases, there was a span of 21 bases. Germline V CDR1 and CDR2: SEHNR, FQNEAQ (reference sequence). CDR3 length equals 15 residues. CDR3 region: CASSPTPGSKYEAFF. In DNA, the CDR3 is TGTGCCAGCAGTCCAACTCCCGGGAGCAAATATGAAGCTTTCTTT.

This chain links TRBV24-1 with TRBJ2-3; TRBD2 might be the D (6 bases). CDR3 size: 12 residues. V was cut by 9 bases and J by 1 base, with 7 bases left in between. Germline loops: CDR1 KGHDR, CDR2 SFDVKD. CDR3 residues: CATQRGTDTQYF. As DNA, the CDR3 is TGTGCCACCCAGCGGGGCACAGATACGCAGTATTTT.

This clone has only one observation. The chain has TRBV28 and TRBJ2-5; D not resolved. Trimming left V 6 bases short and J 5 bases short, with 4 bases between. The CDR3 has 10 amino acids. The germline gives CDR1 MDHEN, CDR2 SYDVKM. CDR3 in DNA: TGTGCCAGCAGCGGGGAGACCCAGTACTTC. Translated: CASSGETQYF.

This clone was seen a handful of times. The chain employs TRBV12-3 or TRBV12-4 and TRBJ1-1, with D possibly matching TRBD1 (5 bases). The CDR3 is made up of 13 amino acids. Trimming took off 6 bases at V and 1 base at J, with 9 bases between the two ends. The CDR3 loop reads CASSFGQNTEAFF. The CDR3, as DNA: TGTGCCAGCAGCTTCGGACAGAACACTGAAGCTTTCTTT.

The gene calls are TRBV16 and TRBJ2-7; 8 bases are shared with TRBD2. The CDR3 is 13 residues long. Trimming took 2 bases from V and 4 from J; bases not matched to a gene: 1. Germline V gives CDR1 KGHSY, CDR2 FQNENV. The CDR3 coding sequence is TGTGCCAGCAGCCAAACGGGGGGGTACGAGCAGTACTTC. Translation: CASSQTGGYEQYF. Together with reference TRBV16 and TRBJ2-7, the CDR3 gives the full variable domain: GEEVAQTPKHLVRGEGQKAKLYCAPIKGHSYVFWYQQVLKNEFKFLISFQNENVFDETGMPKERFSAKCLPNSPCSLEIQATKLEDSAVYFCASSQTGGYEQYFGPGTRLTVT.

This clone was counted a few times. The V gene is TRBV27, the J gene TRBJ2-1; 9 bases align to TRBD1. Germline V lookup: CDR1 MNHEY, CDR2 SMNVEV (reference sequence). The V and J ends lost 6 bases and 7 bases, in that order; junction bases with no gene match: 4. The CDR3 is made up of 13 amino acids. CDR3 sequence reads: CASRPGQGNEQFF. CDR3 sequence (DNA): TGTGCCAGCAGGCCGGGACAGGGAAATGAGCAGTTCTTC.

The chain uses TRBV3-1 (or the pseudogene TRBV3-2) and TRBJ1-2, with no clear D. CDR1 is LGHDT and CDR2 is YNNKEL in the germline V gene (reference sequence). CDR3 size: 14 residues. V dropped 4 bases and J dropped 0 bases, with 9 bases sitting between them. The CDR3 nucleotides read TGTGCCAGCAGCCCGGAGAGTACTAACTATGGCTACACCTTC. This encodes CASSPESTNYGYTF.

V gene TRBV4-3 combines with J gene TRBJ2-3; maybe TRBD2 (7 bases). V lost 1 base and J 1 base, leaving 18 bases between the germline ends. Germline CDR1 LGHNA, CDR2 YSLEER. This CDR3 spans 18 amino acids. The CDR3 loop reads CASSQVLSIGGRTDTQYF. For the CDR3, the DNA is TGCGCCAGCAGCCAAGTTTTATCTATCGGGGGGCGCACAGATACGCAGTATTTT.